This TCR beta chain was identified in a study of blood T cell repertoires in COVID-19. Study context: The study drew acute and convalescent COVID-19 samples from the United States, Italy and Spain.

The V gene's germline CDR1 is MNHEY and CDR2 SVGAGI. The V end lost 3 bases, the J end lost 2 bases, and 16 bases lay between the germline ends. The CDR3 has 16 amino acids. The data were produced by immunoSEQ multiplex PCR, yet TCRdb's version contains in-frame clones alone and is incomplete. The sample yields 150,000 to 200,000 clones, around four fifths seen once. The receptor was isolated from a man between 65 and 85 years old who had been exposed to COVID-19. The sequenced material came from PBMCs or T cells enriched from blood (not recorded which). The V call is TRBV6-5, the J call TRBJ1-1; weak D call: TRBD1 (6 bases). The CDR3 DNA reads as TGTGCCAGCAGTTATTTCGCTTGGACAGCTAACACTGAAGCTTTCTTT. This encodes CASSYFAWTANTEAFF.